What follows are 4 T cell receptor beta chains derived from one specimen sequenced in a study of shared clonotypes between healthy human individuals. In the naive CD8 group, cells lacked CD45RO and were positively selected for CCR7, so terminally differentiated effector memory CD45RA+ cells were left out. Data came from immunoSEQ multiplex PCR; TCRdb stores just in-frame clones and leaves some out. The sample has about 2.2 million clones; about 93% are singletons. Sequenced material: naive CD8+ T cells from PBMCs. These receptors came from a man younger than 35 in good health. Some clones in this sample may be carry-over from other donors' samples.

CDR3 residues: CSVRDTAGTQYF. The CDR3 DNA reads TGCAGCGTTCGCGACACGGCAGGGACCCAGTACTTC. This sequence joins TRBV29-1 and TRBJ2-5; D call uncertain. The germline V gene has CDR1 SQVTM and CDR2 ANQGSEA. Trimming removed 5 bases from V and 7 bases from J, with 14 bases in between. The length of the CDR3 is 12 residues.

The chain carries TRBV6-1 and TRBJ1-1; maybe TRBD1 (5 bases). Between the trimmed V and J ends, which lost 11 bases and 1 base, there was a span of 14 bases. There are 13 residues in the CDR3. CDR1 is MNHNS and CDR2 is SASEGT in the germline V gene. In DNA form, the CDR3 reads TGTGCCTCCAGGACAAACTCGAACACTGAAGCTTTCTTT. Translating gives CASRTNSNTEAFF.

CDR3 nucleotides: TGTGCCAGCAGCGTAGGGGACAGGCAGAGCTATGGCTACACCTTC. Protein sequence: CASSVGDRQSYGYTF. V usage is TRBV9 and J usage is TRBJ1-2; 8 nucleotides line up with TRBD1. This CDR3 has 15 residues. Trimming cost V 0 bases and J 4 bases; bases outside gene matches: 5. The germline V gene has CDR1 SGDLS and CDR2 YYNGEE.

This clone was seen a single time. CDR3 nucleotide sequence: TGTGCCAGCAGTCCAAGCCGGACAGGGGGATTTCACTATGGCTACACCTTC. This sequence encodes CASSPSRTGGFHYGYTF. The chain carries TRBV2 and TRBJ1-2; 10 bases fit TRBD1. The CDR3 runs to 17 residues. V lost 5 bases, J lost 3 bases, and 12 bases stayed unmatched. The germline gives CDR1 SNHLY, CDR2 FYNNEI.